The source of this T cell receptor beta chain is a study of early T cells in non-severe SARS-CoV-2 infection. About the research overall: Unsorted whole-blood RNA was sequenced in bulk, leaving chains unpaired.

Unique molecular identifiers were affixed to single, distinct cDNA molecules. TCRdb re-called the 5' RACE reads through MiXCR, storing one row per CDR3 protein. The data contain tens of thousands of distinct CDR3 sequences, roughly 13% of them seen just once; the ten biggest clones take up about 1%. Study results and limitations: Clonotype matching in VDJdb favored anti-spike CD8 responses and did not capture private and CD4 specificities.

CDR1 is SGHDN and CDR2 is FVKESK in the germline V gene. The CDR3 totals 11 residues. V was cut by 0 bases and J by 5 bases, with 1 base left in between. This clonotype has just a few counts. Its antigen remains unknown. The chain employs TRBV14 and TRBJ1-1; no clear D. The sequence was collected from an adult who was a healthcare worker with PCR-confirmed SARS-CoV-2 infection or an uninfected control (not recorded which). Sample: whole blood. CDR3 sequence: CASSQDTEAFF. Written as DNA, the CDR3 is TGTGCCAGCAGCCAAGATACTGAAGCTTTCTTT.